The next 31 T cell receptor beta chains were all read from a single sample in a study of a mutant IDH1 vaccine in newly diagnosed glioma (dated by TCRdb to about 2021). The protocol used for the library was the immunoSEQ multiplex PCR assay. Imported from immuneACCESS, the table was reduced by TCRdb to in-frame sequences with V and J called. These copies leave out some clones; in studies compared against another copy, an unresolved V gene accounts for under half, and the cause of the remainder is not known. The sample table holds about 88,000 clones, of which about four fifths were seen once. The biggest ten clones account for 5% to 5.5% of the sample. In the paper's terms, the time point label means: baseline, week 1 (first vaccination visit). The sample's treatment or condition, from its label and the paper: pre-vaccination baseline after standard-of-care therapy. This material consisted of PBMCs, taken from a glioma patient treated with radiotherapy, temozolomide or both. The receptors come from a man between 35 and 55 years old with glioma. Some clones in this sample may be carry-over from other donors' samples.

The sample holds a few counts of this clone. V gene TRBV6-5 combines with J gene TRBJ2-3; perhaps TRBD1 as D (6 bases). V lost 3 bases to trimming and J lost 2 bases, with 12 bases between them. The germline V gene has CDR1 MNHEY and CDR2 SVGAGI. The CDR3 is 15 amino acids. This chain's CDR3 is CASSYQGLATDTQYF. The CDR3 DNA is TGTGCCAGCAGTTATCAGGGGCTGGCCACAGATACGCAGTATTTT.

The gene calls are TRBV14 and TRBJ1-2; D unresolved. This CDR3 is built from 15 residues. Germline CDR1 is SGHDN and CDR2 is FVKESK. V was pared by 0 bases and J by 3 bases, with 11 bases between. CDR3 sequence (DNA): TGTGCCAGCAGCCAAGATACCGGGCATTACTATGGCTACACCTTC. This encodes CASSQDTGHYYGYTF.

The V and J genes are TRBV15 and TRBJ1-1, with 7 bases that match TRBD1. Germline CDR1 and CDR2: LNHNV and YYDKDF (reference sequence). V was clipped by 0 bases and J by 0 bases; unmatched bases: 4. The CDR3 is 16 residues long. In DNA form, the CDR3 reads TGTGCCACCAGCAGAGACCGACAGGGAGTGAACACTGAAGCTTTCTTT. Translation: CATSRDRQGVNTEAFF.

This chain links TRBV5-6 with TRBJ2-4, with D uncertain. V shed 6 bases and J shed 2 bases, with 6 bases lying between them. Germline loops: CDR1 SGHDT, CDR2 YYEEEE. The CDR3 sequence is 12 residues long. This chain's CDR3 is CASTASKNIQYF. The CDR3 DNA reads as TGTGCCAGCACGGCCTCCAAAAACATTCAGTACTTC.

The genes are TRBV7-9 and TRBJ1-4; the D gene is possibly TRBD1 (5 bases). This CDR3 has 16 residues. Trimming stripped 6 bases from V and 4 bases from J, with 18 bases between. Germline V lookup: CDR1 SEHNR, CDR2 FQNEAQ (reference sequence). The CDR3 coding sequence is TGTGCCAGCAGTCGAGCCGGGGTGGGGCATAATGAAAAACTGTTTTTT. It specifies CASSRAGVGHNEKLFF.

V gene TRBV6-5 combines with J gene TRBJ1-6, with D uncertain. In germline, CDR1 is MNHEY, CDR2 SVGAGI. The CDR3 is made up of 15 amino acids. Trimming removed 5 bases at V and 0 bases at J, with 8 bases between. CDR3 DNA: TGTGCCAGCAGTAAATACAGCTCCTATAATTCACCCCTCCACTTT. Protein product: CASSKYSSYNSPLHF.

To note about this clone: One end of the junction varies from germline; a read error may be responsible. This CDR3 is CASRYNMSSGNTIYF. DNA of the CDR3: TGTGCTAGCAGATATAACATGAGCTCTGGAAACACCATATATTTT. The chain recombines TRBV7-7 with TRBJ1-3; D remains ambiguous. CDR3 length equals 15 residues. Per germline, CDR1 SSHAT and CDR2 FNYEAQ (reference sequence).

This clone appeared once. The gene calls are TRBV2 and TRBJ1-1; D might be TRBD1 (6 bases). V was pared by 6 bases and J by 10 bases, with 21 bases between. This CDR3 is 14 amino acids long. CDR1 and CDR2 from the germline V gene are SNHLY and FYNNEI. Here the CDR3 reads CASRDNRNRVRAFF. CDR3 in DNA: TGTGCCAGCAGAGATAATAGAAACAGGGTACGAGCTTTCTTT.

The V call is TRBV10-3, the J call TRBJ1-2, with 9 bases aligning to TRBD1. The J segment lost 4 bases and the V segment lost 3 bases, leaving 6 bases of the junction unmatched. The CDR3 loop spans 15 amino acids. Germline V CDR1 and CDR2: ENHRY, SYGVKD. Here the CDR3 reads CAISDQWGQGYGYTF. In DNA form, the CDR3 reads TGTGCCATCAGTGACCAGTGGGGACAGGGCTATGGCTACACCTTC.

The chain employs TRBV4-2 and TRBJ2-7; 8 bases are a match to TRBD2. V lost 5 bases to trimming and J lost 5 bases; unmatched junction nucleotides: 11. CDR1 is LGHNA and CDR2 is YNFKEQ in the germline V gene. The CDR3 runs 15 residues. The CDR3 is CASSSSGATTNEQYF. CDR3 nucleotide sequence: TGTGCCAGCAGCAGTAGCGGGGCGACCACAAACGAGCAGTACTTC.

The chain combines TRBV30 with TRBJ1-2; D is unresolved. Germline CDR1 GTSNPN, CDR2 SVGIG (reference sequence). The ends were cut back, 4 bases at V and 4 bases at J, with 10 bases in the middle. The CDR3 is 12 residues long. The CDR3 DNA is TGTGCCTGGACCGGGCTGCGCTATGGCTACACCTTC. Residues: CAWTGLRYGYTF.

The V and J genes are TRBV5-5 and TRBJ2-3; TRBD1 might be the D (6 bases). The length of the CDR3 is 15 residues. With 4 bases removed from V and 0 bases from J, the gap between germline ends came to 12 bases. The V gene's germline CDR1 is SGHKS and CDR2 YYEKEE (reference sequence). CDR3 in amino acids: CASSDRWDSTDTQYF. Here the CDR3 DNA reads TGTGCCAGCAGCGACAGGTGGGATAGCACAGATACGCAGTATTTT.

The gene calls are TRBV27 and TRBJ1-4; the match to TRBD1 covers 7 bases. The V gene end was trimmed by 6 bases and the J gene end by 6 bases; junction bases not matched to a gene: 10. CDR1 and CDR2 (germline): MNHEY, SMNVEV (reference sequence). The CDR3 length is 15 residues. The CDR3 DNA is TGTGCCAGCAGAATTACAGGGGTTAGGGATGAAAAACTGTTTTTT. It translates to CASRITGVRDEKLFF.

J is TRBJ1-1 and V is TRBV7-9; D may be TRBD1 (5 bases). The CDR3 is 16 amino acids. Germline CDR1 is SEHNR and CDR2 is FQNEAQ (reference sequence). V was clipped by 1 base and J by 6 bases, with 18 bases between them. CDR3 DNA sequence: TGTGCCAGCAGCTTAGTCAGGGCTAGGGAGGCGTCTGAAGCTTTCTTT. As protein: CASSLVRAREASEAFF. The whole variable domain, remainder taken from reference TRBV7-9 and TRBJ1-1, is DTGVSQNPRHKITKRGQNVTFRCDPISEHNRLYWYRQTLGQGPEFLTYFQNEAQLEKSRLLSDRFSAERPKGSFSTLEIQRTEQGDSAMYLCASSLVRAREASEAFFGQGTRLTVV.

This clone is a singleton in its sample. This sequence joins TRBV5-1 and TRBJ2-7; no reliable D call. Trimming left V 0 bases short and J 1 base short, with 14 bases between. Germline loops: CDR1 SGHRS, CDR2 YFSETQ. There are 16 residues in the CDR3. The DNA of the CDR3 is TGCGCCAGCAGCTTGGCCCTCAGCTCTAGGTCCTACGAGCAGTACTTC. Protein sequence: CASSLALSSRSYEQYF.

This chain uses TRBV5-1 with TRBJ2-7; D assignment may be TRBD1 or TRBD2 (5 bases each). V was shortened by 7 bases and J by 6 bases, with 17 bases between the two germline ends. Germline V CDR1 and CDR2: SGHRS, YFSETQ. The CDR3 extends over 13 amino acids. For the CDR3, the DNA is TGCGCCAGCGGGGCGGGTCGTGGGGCCGAGCAGTACTTC. Amino acids: CASGAGRGAEQYF. The full variable domain, in which reference TRBV5-1 and TRBJ2-7 provide the parts outside the CDR3, is KAGVTQTPRYLIKTRGQQVTLSCSPISGHRSVSWYQQTPGQGLQFLFEYFSETQRNKGNFPGRFSGRQFSNSRSEMNVSTLELGDSALYLCASGAGRGAEQYFGPGTRLTVT.

This sequence joins TRBV7-2 and TRBJ2-5; D not certain. The CDR3 runs to 19 residues. From germline, CDR1 is SGHTA and CDR2 FQGNSA. V was clipped by 1 base and J by 0 bases, with 21 bases between them. The CDR3 protein is CASSLVVLSPEPYQETQYF. The CDR3 DNA follows: TGTGCCAGCAGCTTAGTGGTCCTTTCCCCGGAACCGTACCAAGAGACCCAGTACTTC.

The sample holds one count of this clone. CDR3 region: CAWSAIQGSTGQPQHF. CDR3 DNA: TGTGCCTGGAGTGCTATACAGGGTTCGACGGGTCAGCCCCAGCATTTT. This sequence joins TRBV30 and TRBJ1-5; TRBD1 is a possible D gene (6 bases). The germline CDR1 and CDR2 sequences are GTSNPN and SVGIG (reference sequence). The CDR3 sequence is 16 residues long. V was trimmed by 1 base and J by 6 bases, leaving 19 bases between them.

This chain connects TRBV2 to TRBJ1-1; possible D gene TRBD1, 5 bases. V shed 6 bases and J shed 5 bases, with 7 bases lying between them. Germline CDR1 and CDR2: SNHLY and FYNNEI. CDR3 length: 11 residues. CDR3 coding DNA: TGTGCCAGCAGCAGGGCAACTGAAGCTTTCTTT. Translation gives CASSRATEAFF.

This clone was detected only once. V gene TRBV27 combines with J gene TRBJ2-7; TRBD1 aligns across 8 bases. Germline loops: CDR1 MNHEY, CDR2 SMNVEV (reference sequence). The V and J ends lost 6 bases and 2 bases, in that order; junction bases with no gene match: 3. CDR3 length: 13 residues. The CDR3 coding sequence is TGTGCCAGCAGAAACAGGGGGACCTACGAGCAGTACTTC. Protein: CASRNRGTYEQYF.

The chain recombines TRBV2 with TRBJ1-4; 7 positions agree with TRBD1. The germline V gene encodes CDR1 SNHLY and CDR2 FYNNEI. There are 14 residues in the CDR3. V dropped 5 bases and J dropped 8; count of bases not matched to a gene: 8. CDR3 sequence reads: CASSPRQGVEKLFF. The CDR3 DNA is TGTGCCAGCAGTCCTCGACAGGGCGTCGAAAAACTGTTTTTT.

The rearrangement uses TRBV7-9 and TRBJ2-2; no clear D. Trimming cost V 1 base and J 3 bases, with 9 bases left between them. The CDR3 is made up of 15 amino acids. Germline V CDR1 and CDR2: SEHNR, FQNEAQ (reference sequence). As DNA, the CDR3 is TGTGCCAGCAGCTTAGGCGGCAGGTACACCGGGGAGCTGTTTTTT. Protein product: CASSLGGRYTGELFF.

V usage is TRBV2 and J usage is TRBJ2-2; D is unclear. CDR1 and CDR2 (germline): SNHLY, FYNNEI. The CDR3 extends over 16 amino acids. V lost 2 bases to trimming and J lost 1 base, with 11 bases between them. DNA of the CDR3: TGTGCCAGCAGTGAACCGTTCCCTTTGAACACCGGGGAGCTGTTTTTT. As protein: CASSEPFPLNTGELFF.

J is TRBJ2-7 and V is TRBV5-5, with D possibly being TRBD2 (5 bases). Germline V gives CDR1 SGHKS, CDR2 YYEKEE (reference sequence). There are 12 residues in the CDR3. V was shortened by 3 bases and J by 4 bases, with 8 bases between the two germline ends. CDR3 in DNA: TGTGCCAGCAGCTCGGACTTTTACGAGCAGTACTTC. Protein sequence: CASSSDFYEQYF.

This chain connects TRBV29-1 to TRBJ1-4, with TRBD1 matching 7 bases. V lost 7 bases and J lost 3; bases outside the gene matches: 5. The CDR3 totals 13 residues. CDR1 is SQVTM and CDR2 is ANQGSEA in the germline V gene. Written as DNA, the CDR3 is TGCAGCGCCCGGGACAGAGCTAATGAAAAACTGTTTTTT. Translation gives CSARDRANEKLFF. The full variable domain, its missing parts supplied by reference TRBV29-1 and TRBJ1-4, is SAVISQKPSRDICQRGTSLTIQCQVDSQVTMMFWYRQQPGQSLTLIATANQGSEATYESGFVIDKFPISRPNLTFSTLTVSNMSPEDSSIYLCSARDRANEKLFFGSGTQLSVL.

The rearrangement uses TRBV6-5 and TRBJ1-6; 7 bases fit TRBD1. The CDR3 length is 12 residues. CDR1 is MNHEY and CDR2 is SVGAGI in the germline V gene. The V and J ends lost 5 bases and 14 bases, in that order; junction bases with no gene match: 6. The CDR3 nucleotides are TGTGCCAGCAGTCCCGGGACAGCCTCCCTCCACTTT. Protein: CASSPGTASLHF.

This clone turned up a few times. The chain has TRBV18 and TRBJ1-6; D is undetermined. This CDR3 region has 16 residues. Germline loops: CDR1 KGHSH, CDR2 LQKENI. Between the trimmed V and J ends, which lost 6 bases and 3 bases, there was a span of 15 bases. CDR3 amino acids: CASSNRGTDYNSPLHF. The CDR3 DNA reads as TGTGCCAGCTCGAATCGGGGAACCGACTATAATTCACCCCTCCACTTT. Using reference TRBV18 and TRBJ1-6 for the parts outside the CDR3, the full variable domain is NAGVMQNPRHLVRRRGQEARLRCSPMKGHSHVYWYRQLPEEGLKFMVYLQKENIIDESGMPKERFSAEFPKEGPSILRIQQVVRGDSAAYFCASSNRGTDYNSPLHFGNGTRLTVT.

The rearrangement uses TRBV6-5 and TRBJ2-7, with a possible D match to TRBD1 (6 bases). This CDR3 has 15 residues. The V end was cut by 5 bases, the J end by 2 bases, with 16 bases between. Germline values: CDR1 MNHEY, CDR2 SVGAGI. The CDR3 loop is CASSPEGGGPYEQYF. CDR3 bases: TGTGCCAGCAGTCCCGAAGGGGGTGGACCCTACGAGCAGTACTTC.

V gene TRBV20-1 combines with J gene TRBJ1-5; tentative D call: TRBD1 (5 bases). V dropped 5 bases and J dropped 9 bases, with 11 bases sitting between them. This CDR3 has 11 residues. Germline V gives CDR1 DFQATT, CDR2 SNEGSKA (reference sequence). The CDR3 sequence: CSAQEQGPQHF. The CDR3 bases are TGCAGTGCTCAGGAGCAGGGGCCCCAGCATTTT.

This clone turned up a few times. This sequence joins TRBV7-2 and TRBJ1-2, with TRBD1 matching over 11 bases. From germline, CDR1 is SGHTA and CDR2 FQGNSA. The CDR3 runs 15 residues. Trimming took 5 bases from V and 5 from J; bases not matched to a gene: 7. CDR3 sequence: CASSRTGGGRYGYTF. As DNA, the CDR3 is TGTGCCAGCAGCCGGACAGGGGGCGGGAGGTATGGCTACACCTTC.

The chain has TRBV10-1 and TRBJ1-1, with 7 bases lining up with TRBD1. This CDR3 has 12 amino acids. Trimming at V came to 8 bases and at J to 1 base, leaving 1 base not matched to a gene. CDR1 and CDR2 from the germline V gene are WNHNN and SYGVQD (reference sequence). The CDR3 loop reads CASGDRNTEAFF. CDR3 nucleotides: TGCGCCAGCGGGGACAGGAACACTGAAGCTTTCTTT.